This TCR beta chain was sequenced for a study of beta chain features in type 1 diabetes. Study as a whole: The samples had approximately 110 million sorted cells examined in all.

Sorted CD4+ subsets: naive, central memory, regulatory, stem cell-like memory (CD45RO/CCR7/CD25/CD127/CD95/CD27 panel). Study-wide points: Among all four CD4+ subsets, Type 1 diabetes patients had TCRB CDR3s that were moderately but significantly shorter. The naive, central memory and Treg TCRB repertoires looked more alike in patients than they did in healthy donors. PCR could preferentially amplify shorter templates, alike in patients and controls.

The CDR3 has 16 amino acids. The germline gives CDR1 SGDLS, CDR2 YYNGEE. J gave up 3 bases and V 4 bases, and 9 bases lay outside the gene matches. As for this clone: Antigen: not known.

The sequenced template was cDNA made from the entire isolated RNA. Some clones are missing from TCRdb's copy, which holds only in-frame ones; the method was immunoSEQ multiplex PCR. The table lists roughly 340,000 clones, around 13% of them singletons, with 0.0095% to 0.011% in the top ten. Material: naive CD4+ T cells from blood. The rearrangement links TRBV9 to TRBJ2-3, with 9 bases identical to TRBD2. The source is a young woman with type 1 diabetes. This chain's CDR3 is CASSTVAGERTDTQYF. The CDR3 region has the DNA TGTGCCAGCAGCACTGTAGCGGGAGAGAGGACAGATACGCAGTATTTT.